Sequencing of this T cell receptor (beta chain) was carried out in a study of molecular identifiers for immune sequencing clone quantification listed by TCRdb under 2018. With regard to the full study: For a replicate experiment, the RNA from either 20,000 or 100,000 naive CD8 T cells was divided into five aliquots, and four of those aliquots went on to sequencing. The study was a methods study using CD8 T cells to benchmark molecular-identifier clustering-based TCR repertoire sequencing (MIDCIRS) and TCR RNA copy counting. What the research found in general, with its limitations: Spiked-in Jurkat TCR RNA (10 copies' worth), which is not part of the donor repertoire, was contained in the naive libraries. Identical TCR molecules sharing a barcode could cause highly expanded clone sizes to be underestimated. Without barcode sub-clustering, chimeric consensus sequences inflated TCR diversity; chimeras reached as high as 47%. In CMV-specific effector cells, over 99% of molecules were held by clones above 20 RNA copies, whereas under 1% of molecules were held by such clones in naive cells. A single cell's worth of spiked-in Jurkat TCR RNA was reported detectable even among one million naive CD8 T cells. Modeling indicated around 3 TCR RNA copies recovered per cell, compared with 7.5 to 10 by digital PCR, which implies a capture efficiency of about 27%.

There are 16 amino acids in the CDR3, from cysteine to phenylalanine inclusive. Solely the CDR3 DNA is kept, with 48 bases framed from the first base. Sequences SEHNR (CDR1) and FQNEAQ (CDR2) are obtained from the germline V gene (reference sequence). V drops 4 bases and J drops 1 base, leaving 16 bases in between. Libraries of naive CD8 T cells were built from anywhere between about 18,000 and 1,000,000 sorted cells, with 10%, 30% or 50% of the purified RNA used. On a BD FACSAria II, naive CD8 T cells were FACS-sorted as CD8+CD4-CCR7+CD45RA+ and collected into RLT Plus buffer. To test detection sensitivity, Jurkat RNA equal to ten TCR copies was added to samples of roughly 18,000-1,000,000 naive CD8 T cells. Enrichment of CD8 T cells was done with RosetteSep CD8+ T Cell Enrichment Cocktail plus Ficoll-Paque, and ACK red cell lysis came afterward. This clonotype was seen only a few times. There is no known antigen for this receptor. Base qualities are missing; no much larger clone stands one base away.

Libraries were prepared through PCR. The sequencing machine was a NextSeq 500. Preparation of bulk TCR libraries followed a previously described approach, with the TCR primers listed in Table S5. Total RNA was purified with the Qiagen AllPrep DNA/RNA kit. Reads from multiple sequencing runs of the same library were pooled before analysis. The published analysis was carried out like this. Only reads with exact TCR constant sequence were kept, trimmed to 150 nt, and grouped by their 12-nt molecular barcodes. Reads in each barcode group were sub-clustered using a 15% Levenshtein threshold, and a quality-weighted consensus sequence was built for each RNA molecule. Non-functional sequences were removed, as were lower-count sequences one edit away from another. On the basis of fitting two negative binomial distributions, barcode sub-clusters with fewer than 20% of the maximum read count were discarded. TCRdb handled the public reads itself, with Q25 trimming in fastp and clone calling in MiXCR, and kept productive beta chains. Rows with one shared CDR3 protein collapse into an entry with the most common genes and DNA. TCRdb assigned the V and J calls; the authors' analysis was not used. Present in this sample are about 86,000 distinct CDR3 sequences, about 23% of which were seen just once. The biggest ten clones account for 0.78% of the sample.

Sequences were obtained from naive CD8+ T cells from blood, with Jurkat cell RNA spiked in. The cell subset or site label for this specimen denotes: FACS-sorted CD8+CD4-CCR7+CD45RA+ naive T cells. The sequence derives from a human donor in good health. Some libraries in this study had Jurkat cell RNA spiked in. The chain links TRBV7-9 with TRBJ1-1; TRBD1 is a possible D gene, resting on 5 matching bases. Read as DNA, the sequence is TGTGCCAGCAGCTCGGGCCGACAGATCAAGAACACTGAAGCTTTCTTT. Its protein is CASSSGRQIKNTEAFF.